The T cell receptor beta chain under discussion was sequenced for a study of shared clonotypes between healthy human individuals. Regarding the study as a whole: The represented genetic and exposure-history diversity was limited by the small number of donors. Although depth was large, rarefaction showed that sequencing of the sorted subsets was incomplete.

The CDR3 is 17 residues long. Per the germline V gene, CDR1 is SEHNR and CDR2 is FQNEAQ (reference sequence). V gave up 4 bases and J gave up 9 bases; unmatched junction bases: 12. Naive CD8 cells, CD45RO-negative and positively selected for CCR7, excluded terminally differentiated effector memory CD45RA+ cells. Measured with immunoSEQ multiplex PCR; TCRdb has only the in-frame clones, and not every one. The sample comprises some 2.1 million clones, around 95% of which are singletons, and roughly 1.7% rests with the top ten. Comments on this clone: The antigen is not known.

The receptor's source is a young man in good health. Some clones in this sample may be carry-over from other donors' samples. What was sequenced was naive CD8+ T cells from PBMCs. This chain joins TRBV7-9 and TRBJ2-1; 13 positions agree with TRBD2. CDR3 amino acids: CASSSRTSGRSLFEQFF. CDR3 in DNA: TGTGCCAGCAGCTCCAGGACTAGCGGGAGATCGTTATTTGAGCAGTTCTTC. The whole variable domain, remainder taken from reference TRBV7-9 and TRBJ2-1, is DTGVSQNPRHKITKRGQNVTFRCDPISEHNRLYWYRQTLGQGPEFLTYFQNEAQLEKSRLLSDRFSAERPKGSFSTLEIQRTEQGDSAMYLCASSSRTSGRSLFEQFFGPGTRLTVL.